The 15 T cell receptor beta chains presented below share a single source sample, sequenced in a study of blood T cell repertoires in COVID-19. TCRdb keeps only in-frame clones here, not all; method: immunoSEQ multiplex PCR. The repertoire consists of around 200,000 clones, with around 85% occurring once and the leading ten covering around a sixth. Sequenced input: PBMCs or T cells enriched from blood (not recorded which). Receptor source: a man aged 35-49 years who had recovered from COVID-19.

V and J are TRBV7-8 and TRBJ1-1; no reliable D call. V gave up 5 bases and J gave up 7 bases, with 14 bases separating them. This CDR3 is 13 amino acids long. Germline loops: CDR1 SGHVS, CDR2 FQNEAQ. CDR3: CASSPAVAGEAFF. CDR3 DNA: TGTGCCAGCAGCCCCGCGGTGGCGGGTGAAGCTTTCTTT.

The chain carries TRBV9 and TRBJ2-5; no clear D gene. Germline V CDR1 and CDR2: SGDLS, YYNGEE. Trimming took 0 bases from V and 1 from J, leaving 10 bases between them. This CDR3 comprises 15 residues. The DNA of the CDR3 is TGTGCCAGCAGCGTAGGGCCGGGTACCCAAGAGACCCAGTACTTC. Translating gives CASSVGPGTQETQYF.

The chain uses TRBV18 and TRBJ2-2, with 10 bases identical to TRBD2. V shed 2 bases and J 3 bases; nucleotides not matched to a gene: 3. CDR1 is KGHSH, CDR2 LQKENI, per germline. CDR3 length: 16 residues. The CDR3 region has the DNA TGTGCCAGCTCACCAAATAGCGGGAGGCACACCGGGGAGCTGTTTTTT. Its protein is CASSPNSGRHTGELFF.

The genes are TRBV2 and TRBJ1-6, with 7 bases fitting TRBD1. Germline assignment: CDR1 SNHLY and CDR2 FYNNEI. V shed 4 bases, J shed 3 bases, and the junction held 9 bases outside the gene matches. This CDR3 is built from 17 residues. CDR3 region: CASSAPRDSSYNSPLHF. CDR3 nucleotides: TGTGCCAGCAGTGCCCCTCGGGACAGTAGCTATAATTCACCCCTCCACTTT.

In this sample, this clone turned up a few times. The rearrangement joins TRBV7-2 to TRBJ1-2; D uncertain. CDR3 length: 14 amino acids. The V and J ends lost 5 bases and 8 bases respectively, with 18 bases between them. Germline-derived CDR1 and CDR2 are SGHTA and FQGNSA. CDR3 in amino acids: CASSLRALGSGYTF. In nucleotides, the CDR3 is TGTGCCAGCAGCCTCCGAGCGCTGGGGAGCGGCTACACCTTC.

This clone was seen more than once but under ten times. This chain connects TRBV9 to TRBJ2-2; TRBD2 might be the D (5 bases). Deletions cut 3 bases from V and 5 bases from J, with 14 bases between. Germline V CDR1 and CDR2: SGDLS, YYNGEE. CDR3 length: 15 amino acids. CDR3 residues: CASSAYQRVTGELFF. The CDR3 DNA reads TGTGCCAGCAGCGCCTACCAGAGGGTTACCGGGGAGCTGTTTTTT.

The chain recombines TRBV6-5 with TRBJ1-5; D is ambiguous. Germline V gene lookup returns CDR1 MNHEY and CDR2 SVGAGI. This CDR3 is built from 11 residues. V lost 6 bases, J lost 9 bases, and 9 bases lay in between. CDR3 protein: CASRAGRPQHF. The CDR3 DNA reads TGTGCCAGCAGGGCGGGTCGGCCCCAGCATTTT.

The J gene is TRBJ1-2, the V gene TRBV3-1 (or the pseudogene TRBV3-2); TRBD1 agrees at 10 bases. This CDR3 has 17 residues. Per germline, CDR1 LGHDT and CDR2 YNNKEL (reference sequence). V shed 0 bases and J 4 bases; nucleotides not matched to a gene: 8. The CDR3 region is CASSQEFGTGASYGYTF. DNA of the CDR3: TGTGCCAGCAGCCAAGAATTCGGGACAGGGGCTTCCTATGGCTACACCTTC.

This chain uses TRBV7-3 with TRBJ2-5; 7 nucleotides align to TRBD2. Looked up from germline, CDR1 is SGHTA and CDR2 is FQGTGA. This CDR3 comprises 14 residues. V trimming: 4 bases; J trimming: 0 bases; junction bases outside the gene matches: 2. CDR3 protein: CASSSGTNQETQYF. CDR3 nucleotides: TGTGCCAGCAGCTCGGGGACTAACCAAGAGACCCAGTACTTC.

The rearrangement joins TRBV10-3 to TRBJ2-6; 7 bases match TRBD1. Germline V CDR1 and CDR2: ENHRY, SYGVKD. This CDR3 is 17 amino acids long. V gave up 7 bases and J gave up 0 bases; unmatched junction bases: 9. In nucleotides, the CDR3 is TGTGCCATCAATAGACAGGGCCTACACTCTGGGGCCAACGTCCTGACTTTC. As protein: CAINRQGLHSGANVLTF.

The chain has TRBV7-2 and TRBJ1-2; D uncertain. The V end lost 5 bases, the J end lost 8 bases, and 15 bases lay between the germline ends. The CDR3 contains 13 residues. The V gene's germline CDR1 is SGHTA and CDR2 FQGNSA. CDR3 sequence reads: CASSPGSPYGYTF. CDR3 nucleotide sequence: TGTGCCAGCAGCCCGGGAAGTCCCTACGGCTACACCTTC.

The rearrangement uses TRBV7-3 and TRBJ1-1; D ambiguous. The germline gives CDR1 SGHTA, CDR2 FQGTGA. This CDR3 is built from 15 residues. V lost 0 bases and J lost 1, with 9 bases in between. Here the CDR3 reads CASSLTAKSNTEAFF. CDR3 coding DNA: TGTGCCAGCAGCTTAACGGCCAAATCGAACACTGAAGCTTTCTTT.

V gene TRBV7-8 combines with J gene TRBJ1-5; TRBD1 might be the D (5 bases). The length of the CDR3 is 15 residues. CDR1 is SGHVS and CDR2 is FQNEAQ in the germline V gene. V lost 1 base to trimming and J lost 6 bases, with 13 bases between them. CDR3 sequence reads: CASSLGGRVPQPQHF. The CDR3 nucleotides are TGTGCCAGCAGCTTAGGGGGCAGGGTCCCTCAGCCCCAGCATTTT.

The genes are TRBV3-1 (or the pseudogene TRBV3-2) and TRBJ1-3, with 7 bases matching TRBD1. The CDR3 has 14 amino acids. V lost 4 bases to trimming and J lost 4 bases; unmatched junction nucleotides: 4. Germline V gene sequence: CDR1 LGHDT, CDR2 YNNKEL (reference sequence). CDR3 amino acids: CASSPGQKGNTIYF. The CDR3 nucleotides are TGTGCCAGCAGCCCGGGACAGAAAGGAAACACCATATATTTT.

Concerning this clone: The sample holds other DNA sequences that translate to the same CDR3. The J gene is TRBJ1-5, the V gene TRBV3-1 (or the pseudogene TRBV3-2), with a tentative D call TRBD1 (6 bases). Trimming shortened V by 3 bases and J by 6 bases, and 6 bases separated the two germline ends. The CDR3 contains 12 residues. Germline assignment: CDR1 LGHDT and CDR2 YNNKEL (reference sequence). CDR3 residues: CASSHRGQPQHF. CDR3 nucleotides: TGTGCCAGCAGCCACAGGGGTCAGCCCCAGCATTTT.